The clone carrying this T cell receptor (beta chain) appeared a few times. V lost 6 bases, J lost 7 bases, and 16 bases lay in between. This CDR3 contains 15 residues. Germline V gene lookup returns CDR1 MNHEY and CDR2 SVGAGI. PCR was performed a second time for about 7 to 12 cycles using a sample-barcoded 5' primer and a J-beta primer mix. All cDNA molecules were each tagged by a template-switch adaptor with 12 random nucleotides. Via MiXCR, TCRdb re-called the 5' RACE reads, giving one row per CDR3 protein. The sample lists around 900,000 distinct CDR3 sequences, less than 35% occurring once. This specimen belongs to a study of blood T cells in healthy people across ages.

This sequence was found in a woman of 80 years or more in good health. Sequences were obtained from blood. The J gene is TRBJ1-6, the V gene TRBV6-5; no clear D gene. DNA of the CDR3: TGTGCCAGCAGCGTAGACCTCAAGGGCAATTCACCCCTCCACTTT. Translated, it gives CASSVDLKGNSPLHF.